A single T cell receptor (beta chain) is shown here with its context. This clonotype was seen a handful of times. The antigen it recognizes is unknown. Per-nucleotide qualities are absent, and no much larger clonotype sits a single base away. The roughly 39 donors, aged roughly 6 to 95 years, were systemically healthy Caucasian individuals from Russia. Each donor gave about 9.7 milliliters of peripheral blood, drawn into EDTA-treated Vacutainer tubes. Ficoll-Paque density-gradient centrifugation was used to isolate PBMCs, with at least 7 million obtained per sample. Trizol reagent was used to extract total RNA from PBMCs, with at least 5.5 micrograms per sample. The percentages of naive CD45RAhigh/CD27high T cells were determined by flow cytometry on a PBMC aliquot from every donor. The CDR3 sequence holds 14 residues, the cysteine and phenylalanine included. Only CDR3 DNA is held: 42 bases, read in frame from base 1. Trimming at the junction amounts to 6 bases on V and 2 bases on J, and the germline ends lie 14 bases apart. The germline V gene encodes CDR1 MDHEN and CDR2 SYDVKM.

This entry is derived from a study of blood T cells in healthy people across ages (dated by TCRdb to between 2014 and 2016). Some background on the complete study: In model experiments, template switching captured roughly one uniquely barcoded TCR beta cDNA molecule for every two T cells. The study measured age-related changes in TCR beta repertoire diversity using deep sequencing normalized with unique cDNA molecular identifiers. The donors were divided into four age groups: young (average around 15 years), middle-aged (approximately 39), aged (around 67) and long-lived (roughly 82). For two donors (one aged 18 to 30 and one aged 80 or older), the study analyzed two additional independent replicas of 1 million unique cDNA reads from the same blood draw.

What the work shows at the level of the full study, not this receptor alone: A strong correlation was found between observed TCR beta diversity and the percentage of naive T cells measured by flow cytometry. Because donor CMV infection status was unknown, age-related changes in expanded clonotypes were potentially confounded. Estimates of total diversity based on one million sequenced T cells were considered lower bounds and underestimates. Compared with the aged group, the long-lived group had more naive CD4+ T cells, fewer expanded clones and increased TCR diversity, suggesting age selection. Bulk unsorted PBMC profiling prevented conclusive comparison of naive and antigen-experienced compartments. As age increased, observed TCR beta diversity per million T cells dropped in a roughly linear way, and a significant reduction was already evident by age 40.

Library generation was performed with 5' RACE. Sequenced using an Illumina HiSeq 2500. The second PCR ran for roughly 7 to 11 cycles and used a J-beta primer mix along with a sample-barcoded 5' primer. Each TCR beta cDNA molecule received a unique molecular identifier from a template-switch 5' adaptor carrying 12 random nucleotides. Each sample yielded at least 3 million CDR3-containing paired-end reads. First-strand cDNA synthesis was performed from all RNA using the Mint cDNA synthesis kit, with priming by a TRBC-specific oligonucleotide. After uracil-DNA glycosylase treatment, a first 18-cycle PCR used universal primers M1SS and BC2_uni_R on all cDNA. The paper's data handling went like this. For normalization, 1 million high-quality reads were randomly selected from each sample, with every read carrying a distinct molecular identifier. Reads sharing molecular identifiers were discarded rather than binned into consensus sequences. CDR3 identification, clonotype clustering and error correction used MiTCR with a Q25 quality threshold and the strictest error-elimination algorithm. A nonparametric unseen species model with Euler transformation was used to estimate lower-bound total TCR beta diversity. TCRdb trimmed the raw reads at Q25, called clones with MiXCR and kept productive beta chains. Under each unique CDR3 protein, matching rows form one entry showing the most common genes and DNA. TCRdb's processing, not the authors', yielded these V and J calls. The sample profile shows roughly 800,000 distinct CDR3 sequences; just under 25% of them were found once. Just under 9.5% of the sample is in the top ten clones.

This sample was also put to use in a study of T cells of mothers and their children. The second publication reports: The donors were nine systemically healthy Caucasian individuals, made up of three mothers and their six children. cDNA synthesis consumed the entire amount of extracted RNA, loaded at around 1.5 ug RNA in each 15 ul reaction. In the second PCR, sample barcodes and 2-4 random nucleotides were introduced via the M1S primer. Over 9.5 million TCR beta CDR3 reads were obtained for each mother, and millions of reads were obtained for each child. Thymic selection shapes the output of TCR recombination in a similar way in related and unrelated pairs, and inherited differences have a minor effect. Related mother-child pairs always showed normalized repertoire overlap that was slightly higher than in unrelated mother-child pairs, though the difference was never significant. With a sensitivity of approximately 100 clones per million clonotypes, no persistent microchimeric T cell clones were detected. To look for features that set related mother-child pairs apart from unrelated individuals, the researchers ran deep NGS to compare the TCR beta repertoires of mothers and children. On average, the children were approximately 11 +/- 4 years old, while the mothers were around 42 +/- 4 years old. Libraries were sequenced on Illumina HiSeq 2000 with 100+100 nt paired-end reads after adapter ligation with NEBNext reagents. To prevent cross-contamination, the mother and child libraries were prepared a month apart and were sequenced in separate runs. For each donor, somewhere between roughly 500,000 and 2,300,000 distinct TCR beta clonotypes were identified. Naive TCR beta clonotypes were estimated from low-frequency clonotypes matched to each donor's FACS-determined naive share, without sorting.

The sample was blood. The V and J genes are TRBV28 and TRBJ2-7, with the D gene call left open. This receptor was obtained from a boy under 18 in good health. Here is the DNA: TGTGCCAGCAGAAAACAGAGTTCCACCTACGAGCAGTACTTC. Translated, it gives CASRKQSSTYEQYF.